What follows describes a single TCR beta chain. Germline lookup yields CDR1 SNHLY and CDR2 FYNNEI. The CDR3 extends over 14 amino acids. The germline V and J ends were trimmed by 0 bases and 8 bases, with 13 bases remaining between them. The sample is drawn from a study of blood T cell repertoires in COVID-19. The repertoire was sequenced with immunoSEQ multiplex PCR; TCRdb's copy has only in-frame clones and lacks some. The sample gives about 170,000 clones, about four fifths of which show up once; about 10% is in the top ten. The rearrangement joins TRBV2 to TRBJ1-2; D is ambiguous. The sample taken for sequencing was peripheral blood. The source is a woman older than 75 with active or convalescent COVID-19. The CDR3, as DNA: TGTGCCAGCAGTGAAGCGAGGGCCGTCGGCGGCTACACCTTC. Encoded protein: CASSEARAVGGYTF.